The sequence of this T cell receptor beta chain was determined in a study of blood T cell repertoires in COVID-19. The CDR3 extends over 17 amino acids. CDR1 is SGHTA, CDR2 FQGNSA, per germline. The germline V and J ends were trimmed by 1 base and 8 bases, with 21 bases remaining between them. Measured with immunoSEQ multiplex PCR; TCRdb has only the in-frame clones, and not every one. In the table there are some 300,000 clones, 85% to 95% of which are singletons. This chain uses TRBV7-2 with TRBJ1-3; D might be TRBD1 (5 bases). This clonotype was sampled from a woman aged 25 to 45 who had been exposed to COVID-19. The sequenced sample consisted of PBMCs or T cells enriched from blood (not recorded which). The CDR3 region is CASSLVGGTLVGDTIYF. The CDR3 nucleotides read TGTGCCAGCAGCTTAGTTGGGGGGACTCTGGTGGGAGACACCATATATTTT. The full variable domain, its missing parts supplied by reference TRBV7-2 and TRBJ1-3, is GAGVSQSPSNKVTEKGKDVELRCDPISGHTALYWYRQSLGQGLEFLIYFQGNSAPDKSGLPSDRFSAERTGGSVSTLTIQRTQQEDSAVYLCASSLVGGTLVGDTIYFGEGSWLTVV.